This T cell receptor (beta chain) is drawn from a study of blood T cell repertoires in COVID-19. From germline, CDR1 is MNHEY and CDR2 SVGAGI. V lost 7 bases, J lost 4 bases, and 10 bases lay in between. The CDR3 sequence is 13 residues long. Authors' processing steps: The authors estimated nucleated cell counts from reference gene primer amplification. The table came from immunoSEQ multiplex PCR; TCRdb's copy has only in-frame clones and leaves some out. V and J calls and clone size follow that table, whereas D and trimming were derived from the DNA. The profile covers about 140,000 clones, with about 87% appearing a single time and roughly 4% taken by the ten largest.

The sequencing sample was made of peripheral blood. This TCR was recovered from a middle-aged woman with acute or convalescent COVID-19. V is TRBV6-5 and J is TRBJ1-4, with D hard to call. The CDR3 is CASTGRINEKLFF. As DNA, the CDR3 is TGTGCCAGCACAGGTCGGATTAATGAAAAACTGTTTTTT.